The subject of this entry is one T cell receptor beta chain. As yet, its antigen is unknown. These data originate in a study of identical twins. Addition of a universal primer site occurred through template switching, and cDNA carried unique molecular identifiers. In TCRdb, the 5' RACE reads were re-called with MiXCR into one record per CDR3 protein. The data contain hundreds of thousands of distinct CDR3 sequences, over 9% of them singletons. Study outcomes and limitations: Memory repertoires showed no such pattern, whereas abundant cord blood beta clonotypes carried fewer insertions. Beta out-of-frame sequences displayed a weaker excess of sharing between twins.

These data were also filed under a second study, of yellow fever vaccine responses in identical twins. That paper adds: Twins' vaccine T cell response reportedly gave the appearance of partial convergence and partial personalization.

The TCR was taken from a young woman in good health. Sequenced input: PBMCs.

The CDR3 loop reads CASRKALAGRTYEQYF. The CDR3 DNA follows: TGTGCCAGCAGAAAGGCCCTAGCGGGGAGGACCTACGAGCAGTACTTC. This chain joins TRBV12-3 or TRBV12-4 and TRBJ2-7, with 9 bases identical to TRBD2. Unmatched junction bases numbered 11, after V lost 6 bases and J lost 2 bases. The CDR3 extends over 16 amino acids.